This T cell receptor beta chain was obtained from a study of Ad26.COV2.S vaccination and SARS-CoV-2 variants. Treatment specified: some 20 received Ad26.COV2.S at low or high dose, single or two shots; 5 received placebo; per-sample allocation not given. It was on day 63 after the first vaccine or placebo injection that samples were taken. At a Boston site, the person donating was an adult of 18-55 years. It was Wuhan-strain SARS-CoV-2 spike that the Ad26 vaccine vector expressed. Profiling relied on immunoSEQ multiplex PCR, and the TCRdb table lists in-frame clones only, not all of them. The data show 300,000 to 400,000 clones, approximately 87% seen once. The CDR3 is 16 amino acids. V shed 0 bases and J 5 bases; nucleotides not matched to a gene: 8. Per the germline V gene, CDR1 is SQVTM and CDR2 is ANQGSEA.

This material consisted of peripheral blood, taken in a trial of Ad26.COV2.S vaccine versus placebo. The V gene is TRBV29-1, the J gene TRBJ2-3; 10 nucleotides line up with TRBD1. This sequence originates from a person aged 18 to 65 who received the Ad26.COV2.S COVID-19 vaccine or a placebo. The CDR3 region is CSVEDSDRGVGDTQYF. CDR3 DNA: TGCAGCGTTGAAGATTCGGACAGGGGGGTAGGAGATACGCAGTATTTT.